This TCR beta chain was found in a study of tumor and adjacent non-tumor tissue in lung cancer. Study at large: Histology: 12 adenocarcinoma, a couple of squamous cell carcinoma, 1 small cell lung cancer. Stage I to III disease affected roughly ten men and 5 women aged about 30 to 85. The study, taken as a whole, reports: Tumor repertoires had a smaller top 100 clone share than normal lung.

A remark on this clonotype: Its antigen remains unidentified. Compared with germline, one end of the junction differs, possibly owing to a read error.

No cell sorting was done before RNA was extracted from the tissue. Germline lookup yields CDR1 SGHAT and CDR2 FQNNGV. CDR3 size: 16 residues. Three rounds of nested PCR, following a modified ARM-PCR protocol, produced the TCRbeta library. Each CDR3 protein gets one entry after TCRdb re-called the multiplex PCR reads with MiXCR. The sample carries around 71,000 distinct CDR3 sequences, 72% recorded once. The TCR originated in a woman between 35 and 50 years old with non-small cell lung cancer. The genes are TRBV11-2 and TRBJ2-3, with D tentatively TRBD2 (6 bases). Sample: lung tumor tissue. For the CDR3, the DNA is TGTGCCAGCAGCTTTGCATCTAGCGCTAGCACAGACACGCTGTATTTT. Its protein is CASSFASSASTDTLYF.